This T cell receptor (beta chain) derives from a study of tumor-infiltrating lymphocytes in primary liver carcinoma. As for the study in general: There were roughly 3.5 to 8 million productive TCRbeta reads per sample, a yield similar across tissue types. Overall study results and limits: It was in tumors, not blood, that the top-250-clone fraction was significantly higher (p = 0.039).

In the case of this clonotype: Its antigen is currently unknown. It may be a read error: a sequence one base away is much more abundant.

CDR3 length equals 15 residues. With 6 bases clipped from V and 8 bases from J, the junction kept 10 bases outside the gene matches. Germline DNA was also extracted, while the blood RNA originated from unsorted whole blood. Before any surgery took place, about 3.8 milliliters of peripheral blood were collected. Synthesis of TCR beta cDNA was carried out from about 540 ng total RNA with a constant-region primer. Researchers made the TCR beta libraries by running three nested multiplex PCR rounds with slightly modified ARM-PCR. A C-beta reverse primer was combined with TRBV1-TRBV30 forward primers in the first two PCR rounds, and each round had about 10 cycles. A single record per CDR3 protein comes from TCRdb applying MiXCR to the multiplex PCR reads. This sample has 330,000 or so distinct CDR3 sequences, with approximately 64% found just once.

This chain links TRBV12-3 or TRBV12-4 with TRBJ1-6, with 7 bases matching TRBD1. Sequenced input: peripheral blood. The sequence was obtained from a man aged 35 to 55 with primary liver carcinoma and hepatitis B virus infection. The CDR3 bases are TGTGCCAGCAGAACCGAACAGGGGACATATTCACCCCTCCACTTT. Translating gives CASRTEQGTYSPLHF.